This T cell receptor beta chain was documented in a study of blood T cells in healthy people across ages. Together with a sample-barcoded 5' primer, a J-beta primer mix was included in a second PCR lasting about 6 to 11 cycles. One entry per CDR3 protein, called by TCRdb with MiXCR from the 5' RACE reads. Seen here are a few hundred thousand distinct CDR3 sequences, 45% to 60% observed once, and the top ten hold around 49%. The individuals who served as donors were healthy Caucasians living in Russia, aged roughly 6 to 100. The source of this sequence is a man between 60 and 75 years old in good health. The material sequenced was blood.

The CDR3, as DNA: TGTGCCAGCAGTTTGGGGACCCTGTTGCGGGAGCAGTTCTTC. Its translation: CASSLGTLLREQFF. The V call is TRBV28, the J call TRBJ2-1; possibly TRBD1 or TRBD2 for D (5 bases each). Per germline, CDR1 MDHEN and CDR2 SYDVKM. CDR3 length: 14 residues. V was clipped by 3 bases and J by 10 bases, with 16 bases between them. Using reference TRBV28 and TRBJ2-1 for the parts outside the CDR3, the full variable domain is DVKVTQSSRYLVKRTGEKVFLECVQDMDHENMFWYRQDPGLGLRLIYFSYDVKMKEKGDIPEGYSVSREKKERFSLILESASTNQTSMYLCASSLGTLLREQFFGPGTRLTVL.